This TCR beta chain was obtained from a study of T-cell memory formation after mild COVID-19. There are many counts of this clonotype. Its antigen is undetermined. The germline V gene has CDR1 DFQATT and CDR2 SNEGSKA (reference sequence). The CDR3 consists of 13 residues. Trimming removed 6 bases from V and 8 bases from J, with 17 bases in between. Findings of the study overall: Some clones that responded turned up in pre-infection memory, which suggests that cross-reactive memory joined in. Whereas later expanders leaned CD4+, clones contracting day 15 to 85 showed a balanced CD4/CD8 makeup.

MiXCR, applied by TCRdb to the 5' RACE reads, yields one record per CDR3 protein. The table has approximately 65,000 distinct CDR3 sequences, roughly 9.9% seen once. Material: PBMCs or a T cell subset sorted from them (not recorded which). This TCR was sampled from a man between 18 and 35 years old who had mild COVID-19 (a few samples of this study predate the infection). Cell type and time point are not known. The chain is built from TRBV20-1 and TRBJ1-3, with D possibly TRBD1 on 5 matching bases. The CDR3 DNA reads TGCAGTGCCTCCAAGGGCAGGGCTGACACCATATATTTT. As protein: CSASKGRADTIYF.